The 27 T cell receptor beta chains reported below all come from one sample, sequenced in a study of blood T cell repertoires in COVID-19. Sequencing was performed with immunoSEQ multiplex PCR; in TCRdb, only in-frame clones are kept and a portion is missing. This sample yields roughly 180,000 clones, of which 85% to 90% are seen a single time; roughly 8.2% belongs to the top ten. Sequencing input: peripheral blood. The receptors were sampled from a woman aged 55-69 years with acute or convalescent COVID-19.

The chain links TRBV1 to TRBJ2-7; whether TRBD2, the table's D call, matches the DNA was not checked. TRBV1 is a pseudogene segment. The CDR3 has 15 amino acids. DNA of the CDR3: TGCACCAGCAGCCAAGATCGGGGGAGAGCTTACGAGCAGTACTTC. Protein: CTSSQDRGRAYEQYF.

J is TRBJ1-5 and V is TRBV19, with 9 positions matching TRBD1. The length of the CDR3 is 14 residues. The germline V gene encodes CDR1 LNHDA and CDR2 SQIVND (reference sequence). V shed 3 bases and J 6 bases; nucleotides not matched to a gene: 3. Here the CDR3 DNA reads TGTGCCAGTAGTATTTACAGGGGGCCTCAGCCCCAGCATTTT. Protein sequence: CASSIYRGPQPQHF.

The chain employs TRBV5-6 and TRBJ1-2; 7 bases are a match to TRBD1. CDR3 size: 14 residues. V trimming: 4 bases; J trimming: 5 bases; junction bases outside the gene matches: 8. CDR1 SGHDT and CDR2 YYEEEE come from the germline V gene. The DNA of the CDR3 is TGTGCCAGCAGCGCAGGGACAGCCTCTTATGGCTACACCTTC. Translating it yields CASSAGTASYGYTF. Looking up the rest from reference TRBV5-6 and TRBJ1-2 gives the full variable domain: DAGVTQSPTHLIKTRGQQVTLRCSPKSGHDTVSWYQQALGQGPQFIFQYYEEEERQRGNFPDRFSGHQFPNYSSELNVNALLLGDSALYLCASSAGTASYGYTFGSGTRLTVV.

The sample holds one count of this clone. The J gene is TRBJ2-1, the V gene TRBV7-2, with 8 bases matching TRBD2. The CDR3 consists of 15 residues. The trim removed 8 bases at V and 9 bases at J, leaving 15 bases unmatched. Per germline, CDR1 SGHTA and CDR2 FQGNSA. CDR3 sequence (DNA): TGTGCCAGCCTCCCCCCCGGGGTGCGGGAGGCTGAGCAGTTCTTC. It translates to CASLPPGVREAEQFF.

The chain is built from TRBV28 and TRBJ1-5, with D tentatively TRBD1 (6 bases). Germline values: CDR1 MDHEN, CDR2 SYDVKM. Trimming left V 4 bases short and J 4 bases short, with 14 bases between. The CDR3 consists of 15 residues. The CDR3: CASSSPGQLNQPQHF. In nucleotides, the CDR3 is TGTGCCAGCAGTTCTCCGGGACAACTAAATCAGCCCCAGCATTTT.

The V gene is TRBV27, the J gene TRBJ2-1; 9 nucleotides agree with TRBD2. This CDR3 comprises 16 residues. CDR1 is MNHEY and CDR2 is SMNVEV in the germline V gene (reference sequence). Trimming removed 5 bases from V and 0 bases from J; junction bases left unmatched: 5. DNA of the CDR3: TGTGCCAGCAGTCGACTAGCGGCCAGCTCCTACAATGAGCAGTTCTTC. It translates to CASSRLAASSYNEQFF.

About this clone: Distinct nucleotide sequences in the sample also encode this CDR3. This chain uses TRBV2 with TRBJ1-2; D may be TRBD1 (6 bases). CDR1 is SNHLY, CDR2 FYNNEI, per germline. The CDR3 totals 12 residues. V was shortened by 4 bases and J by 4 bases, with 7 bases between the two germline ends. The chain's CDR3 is CASSAGVYGYTF. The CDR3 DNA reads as TGTGCCAGCAGTGCAGGGGTCTATGGCTACACCTTC.

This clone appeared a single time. CDR3 DNA: TGTGCCAGCAGTTTATCAGAGAACACTGAAGCTTTCTTT. It encodes CASSLSENTEAFF. The chain joins TRBV12-3 or TRBV12-4 to TRBJ1-1; D remains unclear. The CDR3 contains 13 residues. Trimming took 2 bases from V and 1 from J, leaving 5 bases between them.

The chain's CDR3 is CASSAQGRGYTF. CDR3 coding DNA: TGTGCCAGCAGTGCTCAGGGGCGCGGCTACACCTTC. The V call is TRBV7-9, the J call TRBJ1-2, with a weak D call TRBD1 (6 bases). Trimming took off 6 bases at V and 8 bases at J, with 13 bases between the two ends. The CDR3 totals 12 residues. Germline V CDR1 and CDR2: SEHNR, FQNEAQ (reference sequence). Together with reference TRBV7-9 and TRBJ1-2, the CDR3 gives the full variable domain: DTGVSQNPRHKITKRGQNVTFRCDPISEHNRLYWYRQTLGQGPEFLTYFQNEAQLEKSRLLSDRFSAERPKGSFSTLEIQRTEQGDSAMYLCASSAQGRGYTFGSGTRLTVV.

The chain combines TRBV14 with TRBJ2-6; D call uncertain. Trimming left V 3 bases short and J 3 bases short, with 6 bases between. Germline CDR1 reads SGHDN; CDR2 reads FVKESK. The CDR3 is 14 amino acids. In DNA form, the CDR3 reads TGTGCCAGCAGCCAGCTAGGTGGGGCCAACGTCCTGACTTTC. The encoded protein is CASSQLGGANVLTF. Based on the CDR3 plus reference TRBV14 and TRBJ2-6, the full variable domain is EAGVTQFPSHSVIEKGQTVTLRCDPISGHDNLYWYRRVMGKEIKFLLHFVKESKQDESGMPNNRFLAERTGGTYSTLKVQPAELEDSGVYFCASSQLGGANVLTFGAGSRLTVL.

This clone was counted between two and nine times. Here the CDR3 reads CASREDMGFYGYTF. The CDR3 DNA is TGTGCCAGCAGAGAGGACATGGGATTCTATGGCTACACCTTC. This chain links TRBV2 with TRBJ1-2; tentatively, D is TRBD1 (5 bases). With 6 bases removed from V and 4 bases from J, the gap between germline ends came to 15 bases. Germline CDR1 reads SNHLY; CDR2 reads FYNNEI. The CDR3 contains 14 residues.

DNA for the CDR3: TGTGCCAGCAGCTTCCCCGGACAGAGCTCCTATAATTCACCCCTCCACTTT. It encodes CASSFPGQSSYNSPLHF. V gene TRBV7-2 combines with J gene TRBJ1-6; possible D gene TRBD1, 6 bases. V was trimmed by 3 bases and J by 0 bases, leaving 12 bases between them. The CDR3 has 17 residues. The germline gives CDR1 SGHTA, CDR2 FQGNSA.

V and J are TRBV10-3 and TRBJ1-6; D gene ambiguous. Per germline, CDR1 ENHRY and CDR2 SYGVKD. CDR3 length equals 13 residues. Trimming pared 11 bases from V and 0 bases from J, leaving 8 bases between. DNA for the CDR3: TGTGCCTCGTCGGGCTCCTATAATTCACCCCTCCACTTT. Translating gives CASSGSYNSPLHF.

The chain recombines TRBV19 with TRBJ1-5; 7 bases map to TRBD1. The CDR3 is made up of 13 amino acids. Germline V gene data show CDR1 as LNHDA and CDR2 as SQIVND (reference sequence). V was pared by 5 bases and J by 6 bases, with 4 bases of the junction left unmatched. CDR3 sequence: CASSVDRVQPQHF. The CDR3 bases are TGTGCCAGTAGTGTCGACAGGGTTCAGCCCCAGCATTTT. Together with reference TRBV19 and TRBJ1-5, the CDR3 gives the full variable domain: DGGITQSPKYLFRKEGQNVTLSCEQNLNHDAMYWYRQDPGQGLRLIYYSQIVNDFQKGDIAEGYSVSREKKESFPLTVTSAQKNPTAFYLCASSVDRVQPQHFGDGTRLSIL.

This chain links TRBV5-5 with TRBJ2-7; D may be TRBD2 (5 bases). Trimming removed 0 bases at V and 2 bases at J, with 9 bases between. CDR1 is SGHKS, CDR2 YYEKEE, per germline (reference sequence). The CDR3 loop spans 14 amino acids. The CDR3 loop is CASSLDRGAYEQYF. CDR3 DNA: TGTGCCAGCAGCTTGGACCGGGGAGCCTACGAGCAGTACTTC.

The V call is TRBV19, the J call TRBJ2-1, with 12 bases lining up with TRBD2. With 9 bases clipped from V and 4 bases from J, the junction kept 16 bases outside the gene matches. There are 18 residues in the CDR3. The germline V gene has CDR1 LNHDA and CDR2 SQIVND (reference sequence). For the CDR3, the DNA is TGTGCCAGCCACCCGGGGGGGCTAGCGGGAGGGAGGTACAATGAGCAGTTCTTC. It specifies CASHPGGLAGGRYNEQFF.

The CDR3 sequence is CASSHGTADYGYTF. The CDR3 region has the DNA TGTGCCAGCAGCCACGGGACAGCTGACTATGGCTACACCTTC. V gene TRBV3-1 (or the pseudogene TRBV3-2) combines with J gene TRBJ1-2; TRBD1 agrees at 7 bases. V was clipped by 3 bases and J by 3 bases; unmatched bases: 4. The CDR3 loop spans 14 amino acids. The germline V gene has CDR1 LGHDT and CDR2 YNNKEL (reference sequence).

The CDR3 sequence: CASSQDGTSGREGETQYF. The DNA of the CDR3 is TGTGCCAGCAGCCAAGATGGAACTAGCGGGAGGGAGGGAGAGACCCAGTACTTC. The rearrangement links TRBV3-1 (or the pseudogene TRBV3-2) to TRBJ2-5, with 13 bases identical to TRBD2. V trimming: 0 bases; J trimming: 4 bases; junction bases outside the gene matches: 8. Germline-derived CDR1 and CDR2 are LGHDT and YNNKEL (reference sequence). This CDR3 is 18 amino acids long.

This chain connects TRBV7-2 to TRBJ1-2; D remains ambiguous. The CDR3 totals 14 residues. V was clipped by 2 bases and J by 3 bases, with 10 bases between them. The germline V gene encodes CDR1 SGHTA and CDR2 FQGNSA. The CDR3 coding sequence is TGTGCCAGCAGCTTACCCTTAGTAGACTATGGCTACACCTTC. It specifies CASSLPLVDYGYTF.

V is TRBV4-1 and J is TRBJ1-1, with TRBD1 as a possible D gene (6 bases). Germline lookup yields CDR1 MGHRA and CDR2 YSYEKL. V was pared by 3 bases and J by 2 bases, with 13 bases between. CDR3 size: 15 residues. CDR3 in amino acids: CASSHGTFSNTEAFF. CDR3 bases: TGCGCCAGCAGCCACGGGACATTTTCCAACACTGAAGCTTTCTTT.

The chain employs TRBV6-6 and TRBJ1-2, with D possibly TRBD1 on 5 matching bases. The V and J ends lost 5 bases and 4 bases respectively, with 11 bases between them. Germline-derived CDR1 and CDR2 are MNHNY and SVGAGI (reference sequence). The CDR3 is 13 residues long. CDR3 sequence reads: CASSDDSLYGYTF. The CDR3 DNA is TGTGCCAGCAGTGACGACAGTCTCTATGGCTACACCTTC.

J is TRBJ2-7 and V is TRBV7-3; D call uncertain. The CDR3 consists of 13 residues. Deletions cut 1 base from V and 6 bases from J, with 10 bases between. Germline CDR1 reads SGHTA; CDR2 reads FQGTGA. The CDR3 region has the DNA TGTGCCAGCAGCTTAAAGTCCGGTACCGAGCAGTACTTC. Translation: CASSLKSGTEQYF.

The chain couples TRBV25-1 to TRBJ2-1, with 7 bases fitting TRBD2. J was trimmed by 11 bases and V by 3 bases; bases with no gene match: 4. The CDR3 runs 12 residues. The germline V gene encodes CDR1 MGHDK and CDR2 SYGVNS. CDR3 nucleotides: TGTGCCAGCAGTGATACCGGGACTAAGCAGTTCTTC. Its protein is CASSDTGTKQFF.

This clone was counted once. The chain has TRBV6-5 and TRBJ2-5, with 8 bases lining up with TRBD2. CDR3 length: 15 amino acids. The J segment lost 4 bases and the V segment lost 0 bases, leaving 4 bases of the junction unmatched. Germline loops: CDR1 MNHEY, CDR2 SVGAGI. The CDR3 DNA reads TGTGCCAGCAGTTACTCCACGCTAGCGGGAGAGACCCAGTACTTC. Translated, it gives CASSYSTLAGETQYF.

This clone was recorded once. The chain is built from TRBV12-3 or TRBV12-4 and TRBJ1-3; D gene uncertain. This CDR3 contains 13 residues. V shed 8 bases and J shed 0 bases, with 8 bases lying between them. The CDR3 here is CASQYSSGNTIYF. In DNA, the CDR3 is TGTGCCAGCCAATACTCCTCTGGAAACACCATATATTTT.

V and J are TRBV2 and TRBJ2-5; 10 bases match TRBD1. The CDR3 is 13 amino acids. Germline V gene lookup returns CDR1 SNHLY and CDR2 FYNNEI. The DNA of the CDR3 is TGTGCTGTACGACAGGGGGCCTTGGAGACCCAGTACTTC. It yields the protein CAVRQGALETQYF.

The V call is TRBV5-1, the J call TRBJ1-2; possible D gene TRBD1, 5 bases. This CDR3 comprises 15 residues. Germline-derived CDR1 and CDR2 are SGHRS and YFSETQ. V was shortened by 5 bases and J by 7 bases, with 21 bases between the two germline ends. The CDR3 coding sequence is TGCGCCAGCAGACTGGAACCGGGACTGAGCGGTGGCTACACCTTC. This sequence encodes CASRLEPGLSGGYTF. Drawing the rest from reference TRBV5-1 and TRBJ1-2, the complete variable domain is KAGVTQTPRYLIKTRGQQVTLSCSPISGHRSVSWYQQTPGQGLQFLFEYFSETQRNKGNFPGRFSGRQFSNSRSEMNVSTLELGDSALYLCASRLEPGLSGGYTFGSGTRLTVV.